This TCR beta chain was recovered during a study of vaccination effects on CD4 cells after COVID-19. In the study overall: Post-vaccine sampling occurred a median 72 days after the second dose. Study conclusions and caveats: Cross-reaction with common cold coronaviruses was seen in only 1 of 255 vaccine-induced clones from healthy vaccinees. Long after vaccination, the clones induced by infection and by vaccine shrank markedly in size.

Antigen-specific CD4+ T cells were expanded with viral peptide pools in the ViraFEST assay before sequencing. Isolating CD4+ T cells followed less than 12 days of culture. Participants got two doses of BNT162b2 or mRNA-1273 vaccine. Here immunoSEQ multiplex PCR was the method, and the copy in TCRdb shows in-frame clones only, minus some. This repertoire shows about 24,000 clones, less than 85% found once; its top ten account for about 7.8%. This clone was counted a few times. Its antigen is still unknown. Sample: CD4+ T cells from PBMCs cultured with SARS-CoV-2 spike peptides, taken after COVID-19 vaccination. This clonotype originated in a human donor who received a COVID-19 vaccine.

The CDR3 nucleotides read TGTGCCAGCAGTTCTACCAGGGGGTGGAATTCACCCCTCCACTTT. Amino acids: CASSSTRGWNSPLHF. This sequence joins TRBV27 and TRBJ1-6; 7 nucleotides line up with TRBD1. Germline V gene data show CDR1 as MNHEY and CDR2 as SMNVEV (reference sequence). The CDR3 has 15 amino acids. The V segment lost 4 bases and the J segment 7 bases; nucleotides outside the gene matches: 7.